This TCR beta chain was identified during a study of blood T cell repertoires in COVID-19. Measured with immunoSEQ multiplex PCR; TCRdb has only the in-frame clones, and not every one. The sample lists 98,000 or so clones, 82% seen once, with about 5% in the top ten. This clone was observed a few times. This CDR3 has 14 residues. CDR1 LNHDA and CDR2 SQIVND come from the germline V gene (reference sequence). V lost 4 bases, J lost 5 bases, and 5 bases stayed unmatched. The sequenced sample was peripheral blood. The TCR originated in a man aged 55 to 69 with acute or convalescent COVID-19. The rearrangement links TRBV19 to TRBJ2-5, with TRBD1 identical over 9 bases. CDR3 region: CASSNRTGVETQYF. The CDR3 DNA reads TGTGCCAGTAGTAACCGGACAGGGGTCGAGACCCAGTACTTC.